These 20 T cell receptor beta chains were all obtained from the same sample, sequenced in a study of PD-1 blockade in classical Hodgkin lymphoma. Time point described: cycle 4 day 1 (C4D1), after less than 7 weeks of nivolumab. Every patient relapsed after autologous stem cell transplantation, and brentuximab vedotin exposure varied. Profiling relied on immunoSEQ multiplex PCR, and the TCRdb table lists in-frame clones only, not all of them. The sample consists of approximately 110,000 clones, around 90% of them appearing once. The sequences come from peripheral blood mononuclear cells (PBMCs), collected before the fourth cycle of nivolumab. These receptors all come from a human donor with classical Hodgkin lymphoma.

The chain carries TRBV6-5 and TRBJ2-7; 7 nucleotides match TRBD1. CDR1 MNHEY and CDR2 SVGAGI come from the germline V gene. V lost 3 bases, J lost 2 bases, and 10 bases stayed unmatched. CDR3 length: 16 amino acids. The chain's CDR3 is CASSYWDSPRAYEQYF. The CDR3 nucleotides are TGTGCCAGCAGTTATTGGGACAGCCCTCGAGCCTACGAGCAGTACTTC.

The chain carries TRBV28 and TRBJ1-2, with D uncertain. The CDR3 length is 13 residues. V was shortened by 5 bases and J by 7 bases, with 14 bases between the two germline ends. Germline V gives CDR1 MDHEN, CDR2 SYDVKM. CDR3 bases: TGTGCCAGCAGTCTTAACAACCAAGGTGGCTACACCTTC. Translating it yields CASSLNNQGGYTF.

The gene calls are TRBV28 and TRBJ1-1; D remains unclear. V lost 7 bases, J lost 4 bases, and 16 bases lay in between. The CDR3 is 14 residues long. The germline V gene has CDR1 MDHEN and CDR2 SYDVKM. The CDR3 sequence: CASNPARVITEAFF. CDR3 DNA: TGTGCCAGCAACCCTGCAAGGGTCATCACTGAAGCTTTCTTT.

The rearrangement joins TRBV7-9 to TRBJ2-1; D not resolved. V was trimmed by 2 bases and J by 5 bases, leaving 13 bases between them. Germline V gives CDR1 SEHNR, CDR2 FQNEAQ (reference sequence). The CDR3 runs to 15 residues. Written as DNA, the CDR3 is TGTGCCAGCAGCTTACAAGGTACGAACCACAATGAGCAGTTCTTC. Protein product: CASSLQGTNHNEQFF.

V gene TRBV5-4 combines with J gene TRBJ2-3; D gene ambiguous. V was pared by 3 bases and J by 4 bases, with 6 bases between. Germline assignment: CDR1 SGHNT and CDR2 YYREEE (reference sequence). There are 12 residues in the CDR3. CDR3 residues: CASSSPPDTQYF. The CDR3 DNA reads TGTGCCAGCAGCTCCCCGCCAGATACGCAGTATTTT.

The chain links TRBV19 to TRBJ2-1; D is ambiguous. The CDR3 is made up of 10 amino acids. Germline-derived CDR1 and CDR2 are LNHDA and SQIVND (reference sequence). The ends were cut back, 4 bases at V and 7 bases at J, with 2 bases in the middle. The CDR3 loop is CASSRNEQFF. As DNA, the CDR3 is TGTGCCAGTAGTAGGAATGAGCAGTTCTTC.

The chain uses TRBV10-3 and TRBJ1-1; the D gene is possibly TRBD1 (5 bases). Trimming removed 2 bases from V and 5 bases from J, with 18 bases in between. CDR3 length equals 16 residues. Looked up from germline, CDR1 is ENHRY and CDR2 is SYGVKD. The chain's CDR3 is CAISERAAREGTEAFF. CDR3 coding DNA: TGTGCCATCAGTGAGCGGGCGGCAAGGGAGGGGACTGAAGCTTTCTTT.

The chain carries TRBV2 and TRBJ1-4; maybe TRBD1 (5 bases). V lost 6 bases and J lost 4, with 18 bases in between. Germline values: CDR1 SNHLY, CDR2 FYNNEI. CDR3 length: 16 residues. The CDR3 DNA reads TGTGCCAGCAGCGTTAGAGAAGGGACCCATAATGAAAAACTGTTTTTT. This gives the protein CASSVREGTHNEKLFF.

The gene calls are TRBV2 and TRBJ1-1; the D is unclear. The CDR3 totals 13 residues. V lost 8 bases and J lost 0, with 10 bases in between. Germline CDR1 SNHLY, CDR2 FYNNEI. CDR3 residues: CASGGIMNTEAFF. Here the CDR3 DNA reads TGTGCCAGCGGAGGTATCATGAACACTGAAGCTTTCTTT.

V is TRBV19 and J is TRBJ1-2, with a weak D call TRBD1 (5 bases). V gave up 7 bases and J gave up 2 bases, with 11 bases separating them. The germline CDR1 and CDR2 sequences are LNHDA and SQIVND (reference sequence). The CDR3 extends over 13 amino acids. The CDR3 region is CASNSGPNYGYTF. The CDR3 region has the DNA TGTGCCAGTAATTCAGGGCCCAACTATGGCTACACCTTC.

This chain connects TRBV29-1 to TRBJ2-4, with 11 positions matching TRBD1. The CDR3 has 14 amino acids. V trimming: 0 bases; J trimming: 13 bases; junction bases outside the gene matches: 8. Germline-derived CDR1 and CDR2 are SQVTM and ANQGSEA. CDR3 in DNA: TGCAGCGTTGAAGATTCGGGACAGGGGGTGGGGCAGTACTTC. Protein: CSVEDSGQGVGQYF.

The chain combines TRBV6-5 with TRBJ1-1, with TRBD1 matching over 9 bases. CDR3 length equals 15 residues. From germline, CDR1 is MNHEY and CDR2 SVGAGI. J gave up 1 base and V 2 bases, and 2 bases lay outside the gene matches. The CDR3 region has the DNA TGTGCCAGCAGTTACCCGACAGGGGGGAACACTGAAGCTTTCTTT. Translating gives CASSYPTGGNTEAFF.

The genes are TRBV30 and TRBJ2-6; D is unresolved. The V and J ends lost 2 bases and 0 bases respectively, with 5 bases between them. This CDR3 has 14 residues. CDR1 GTSNPN and CDR2 SVGIG come from the germline V gene (reference sequence). CDR3 residues: CAWSTGSGANVLTF. The CDR3 DNA sequence: TGTGCCTGGAGTACGGGCTCTGGGGCCAACGTCCTGACTTTC.

The chain uses TRBV13 and TRBJ1-5; no clear D gene. This CDR3 spans 12 amino acids. The V gene lost 0 bases and the J gene lost 7 bases, with 4 bases spanning the gap. The germline CDR1 and CDR2 sequences are PRHDT and FYEKMQ (reference sequence). This CDR3 reads CASSLGEQPQHF. Here the CDR3 DNA reads TGTGCCAGCAGCTTAGGAGAACAGCCCCAGCATTTT.

This chain joins TRBV14 and TRBJ2-5; D unresolved. CDR3 length: 16 amino acids. Trimming took 2 bases from V and 0 from J, leaving 13 bases between them. Germline V gene sequence: CDR1 SGHDN, CDR2 FVKESK. CDR3 amino acids: CASSQSLIEYQETQYF. CDR3 nucleotides: TGTGCCAGCAGCCAATCTCTAATCGAATACCAAGAGACCCAGTACTTC.

The sample holds one count of this clone. V usage is TRBV4-2 and J usage is TRBJ2-5, with 9 bases fitting TRBD1. The V gene's germline CDR1 is LGHNA and CDR2 YNFKEQ. The CDR3 consists of 17 residues. Trimming removed 3 bases from V and 4 bases from J; junction bases left unmatched: 12. CDR3 residues: CASSQTGGTGWGETQYF. CDR3 coding DNA: TGTGCCAGCAGCCAGACAGGGGGGACAGGGTGGGGAGAGACCCAGTACTTC.

This sequence joins TRBV6-1 and TRBJ2-1; no definite D call. Germline loops: CDR1 MNHNS, CDR2 SASEGT. The CDR3 is made up of 15 amino acids. With 3 bases removed from V and 1 base from J, the gap between germline ends came to 10 bases. The CDR3 is CASSDDWGSYNEQFF. DNA of the CDR3: TGTGCCAGCAGTGATGACTGGGGATCCTACAATGAGCAGTTCTTC.

Only a few counts were recorded for this clone. The gene calls are TRBV27 and TRBJ2-5, with D possibly TRBD2 on 6 matching bases. Germline V gene data show CDR1 as MNHEY and CDR2 as SMNVEV (reference sequence). The ends were cut back, 4 bases at V and 5 bases at J, with 23 bases in the middle. This CDR3 spans 17 amino acids. The CDR3 DNA sequence: TGTGCCAGCAGTTCCTTACTAGCCCCCTTAGGGCGGGAGACCCAGTACTTC. Its protein product is CASSSLLAPLGRETQYF.

Only one count was recorded for this clone. CDR3 coding DNA: TGCGCCAGCAGCCAAGCTAGCGTACTCTACGAGCAGTACTTC. Protein: CASSQASVLYEQYF. This chain links TRBV4-1 with TRBJ2-7; a possible D gene is TRBD2 (6 bases). Germline V gives CDR1 MGHRA, CDR2 YSYEKL. CDR3 length: 14 amino acids. V was cut by 1 base and J by 3 bases, with 10 bases left in between.

The chain couples TRBV27 to TRBJ2-5; maybe TRBD1 (6 bases). CDR3 length equals 14 residues. Germline V gene data show CDR1 as MNHEY and CDR2 as SMNVEV (reference sequence). V lost 5 bases, J lost 0 bases, and 10 bases lay in between. CDR3 coding DNA: TGTGCCAGCAGTCCTACAGGGTACCAAGAGACCCAGTACTTC. The encoded protein is CASSPTGYQETQYF.